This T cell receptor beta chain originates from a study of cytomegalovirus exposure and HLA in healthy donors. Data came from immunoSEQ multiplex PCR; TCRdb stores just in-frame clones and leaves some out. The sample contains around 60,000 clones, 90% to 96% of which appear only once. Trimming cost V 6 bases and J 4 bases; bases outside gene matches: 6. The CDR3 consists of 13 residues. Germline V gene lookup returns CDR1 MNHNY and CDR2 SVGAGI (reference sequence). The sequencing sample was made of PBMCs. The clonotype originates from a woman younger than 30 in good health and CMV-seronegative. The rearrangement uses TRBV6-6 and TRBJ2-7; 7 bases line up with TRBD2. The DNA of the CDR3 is TGTGCCAGCAGGGGTAGCGGGTCGTACGAGCAGTACTTC. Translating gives CASRGSGSYEQYF.